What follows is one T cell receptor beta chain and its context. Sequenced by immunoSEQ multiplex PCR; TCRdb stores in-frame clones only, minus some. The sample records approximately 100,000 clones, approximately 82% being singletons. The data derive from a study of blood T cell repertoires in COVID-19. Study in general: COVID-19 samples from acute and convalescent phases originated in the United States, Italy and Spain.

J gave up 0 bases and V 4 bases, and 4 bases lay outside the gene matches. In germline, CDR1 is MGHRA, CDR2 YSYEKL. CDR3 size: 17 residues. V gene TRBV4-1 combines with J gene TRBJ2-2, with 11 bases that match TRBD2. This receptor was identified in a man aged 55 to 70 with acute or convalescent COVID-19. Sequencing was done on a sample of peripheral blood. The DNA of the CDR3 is TGCGCCAGCAGCCGGCTAGCGGGGGGTCCGAACACCGGGGAGCTGTTTTTT. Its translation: CASSRLAGGPNTGELFF.